These 13 T cell receptor beta chains were all obtained from the same sample, sequenced in a study of tumor-infiltrating lymphocytes in primary liver carcinoma. A constant-region primer served to make TCR beta cDNA from about 0.5 ug total RNA. What produced the TCR beta libraries was three nested multiplex PCR rounds using slightly modified ARM-PCR. In the first two PCR rounds, TRBV1-TRBV30 forward primers were paired with a C-beta reverse primer, and each round lasted approximately 9 cycles. TCRdb processed the multiplex PCR reads anew with MiXCR; each CDR3 protein has one entry. The table includes roughly 190,000 distinct CDR3 sequences, around 81% detected once. Both RNA and DNA were isolated together from about 20-30 mg of bulk tissue that had not been sorted. The sequenced sample was tumor tissue from primary liver carcinoma. The receptors here all came from a man between 40 and 49 years old with primary liver carcinoma and hepatitis B virus infection.

Comment on this clonotype: Here the CDR3 omits its conserved ending phenylalanine or tryptophan, so a read error is the likely source. The rearrangement joins TRBV6-1 to TRBJ2-7; 7 bases fit TRBD2. This CDR3 has 14 amino acids. CDR1 MNHNS and CDR2 SASEGT come from the germline V gene. The V gene end was trimmed by 8 bases and the J gene end by 3 bases; junction bases not matched to a gene: 10. In nucleotides, the CDR3 is TGTGCCAGCTGTGGGAGGGGTAGGAACTACGAGCAGTACTTA. Translation gives CASCGRGRNYEQYL.

This clonotype was observed a single time. Germline and junction disagree at one end, which may indicate a read error. CDR3 residues: CSVHGGGTENIQYF. CDR3 in DNA: TGCAGCGTTCATGGGGGGGGGACAGAAAACATTCAATACTTC. The V gene is TRBV29-1, the J gene TRBJ2-4; D might be TRBD1 or TRBD2, each matching 7 bases. CDR3 length equals 14 residues. Germline-derived CDR1 and CDR2 are SQVTM and ANQGSEA. Variable domain in full (rest from reference TRBV29-1 and TRBJ2-4): SAVISQKPSRDICQRGTSLTIQCQVDSQVTMMFWYRQQPGQSLTLIATANQGSEATYESGFVIDKFPISRPNLTFSTLTVSNMSPEDSSIYLCSVHGGGTENIQYFGAGTRLSVL.

As regards this clonotype: The missing conserved phenylalanine or tryptophan at the end of this CDR3 makes a read error likely. The chain couples TRBV4-2 to TRBJ1-2, with no clear D. CDR3 length equals 14 residues. Germline V CDR1 and CDR2: LGHNA, YNFKEQ. This CDR3 reads CASSALDGNYGYTI. The CDR3 DNA is TGTGCAAGCAGTGCCCTTGATGGGAACTATGGCTACACCATC.

In nucleotides, the CDR3 is TGTGCCAGTACTTCCGAGACAGGGTACTATGGCTACACCTTC. It encodes CASTSETGYYGYTF. This sequence joins TRBV6-1 and TRBJ1-2; 7 bases line up with TRBD1. Germline loops: CDR1 MNHNS, CDR2 SASEGT. CDR3 length: 14 residues. V lost 9 bases to trimming and J lost 3 bases; unmatched junction nucleotides: 10.

This clonotype was recorded once. The chain links TRBV29-1 to TRBJ2-5, with 8 positions matching TRBD2. The CDR3 runs 14 residues. CDR1 is SQVTM and CDR2 is ANQGSEA in the germline V gene. V gave up 6 bases and J gave up 6 bases; unmatched junction bases: 12. The CDR3 region is CSVKGLVEGQTQYF. The DNA of the CDR3 is TGCAGCGTCAAGGGACTAGTGGAGGGGCAGACCCAGTACTTC. Based on the CDR3 plus reference TRBV29-1 and TRBJ2-5, the full variable domain is SAVISQKPSRDICQRGTSLTIQCQVDSQVTMMFWYRQQPGQSLTLIATANQGSEATYESGFVIDKFPISRPNLTFSTLTVSNMSPEDSSIYLCSVKGLVEGQTQYFGPGTRLLVL.

On this clonotype: Germline and junction disagree at one end, which may indicate a read error. This chain links TRBV12-3 or TRBV12-4 with TRBJ2-1; the D is unclear. The CDR3 extends over 13 amino acids. The CDR3 DNA reads as TGTGCCAACAGTTTCCCAGATCCCCATGAGCAGTTCTTC. Its translation is CANSFPDPHEQFF.

As concerns this clonotype: One junction end disagrees with the germline gene, perhaps due to a read error. V gene TRBV6-6 combines with J gene TRBJ2-7; unclear D gene. The CDR3 runs to 14 residues. The germline CDR1 and CDR2 sequences are MNHNY and SVGAGI (reference sequence). The CDR3 protein is CASSYSGSNYEQYF. The CDR3 nucleotides are TGCGCCAGCAGTTACTCCGGCAGCAACTACGAGCAGTACTTC.

Comment on this clonotype: One end of the junction is discordant with germline, which a read error may explain. This sequence joins TRBV11-3 and TRBJ2-1; tentative D call: TRBD1 (5 bases). Germline V gives CDR1 SGHNT, CDR2 YENEEA. The CDR3 spans 14 residues. CDR3 sequence: CASCLGVRNYDQFF. The CDR3 DNA is TGTGCCAGCTGCTTAGGGGTCAGAAACTATGACCAGTTCTTC.

On this clonotype: Germline is not matched at one junction end, which may reflect a read error. The CDR3 DNA is TGTCCCAGCAGCCAGTATCGGGACTCCTACAATGAGCAGTTCTTC. Translation gives CPSSQYRDSYNEQFF. The V gene is TRBV14, the J gene TRBJ2-1, with D possibly being TRBD2 (5 bases). CDR1 is SGHDN and CDR2 is FVKESK in the germline V gene. This CDR3 has 15 amino acids.

CDR3 sequence (DNA): TGCAGCGGGACTAGCGGGAATCGCTACGAGCAGTACTTC. Amino acids: CSGTSGNRYEQYF. This chain uses TRBV29-1 with TRBJ2-7, with TRBD2 matching over 12 bases. Germline V lookup: CDR1 SQVTM, CDR2 ANQGSEA. The CDR3 contains 13 residues. The J segment lost 3 bases and the V segment lost 7 bases, leaving 4 bases of the junction unmatched.

Comment on this clonotype: Relative to the germline gene, one junction end is altered; a read error may explain this. The V gene is TRBV4-1, the J gene TRBJ2-1; the D gene could be TRBD1 or TRBD2 (5 bases each). The CDR3 runs to 16 residues. Germline values: CDR1 MGHRA, CDR2 YSYEKL. CDR3 DNA sequence: TGCGGCAGCAGCCAACACCTCGGGACGGGTAACAATGTGCAGTTCTTC. It specifies CGSSQHLGTGNNVQFF.

Concerning this clonotype itself: One end of the junction fails to match germline, which may point to a read error. The chain links TRBV29-1 to TRBJ1-2; weak D call: TRBD1 (5 bases). Germline-derived CDR1 and CDR2 are SQVTM and ANQGSEA. This CDR3 has 13 residues. Here the CDR3 DNA reads TGCAGCGTTGAACACCCCGGGACCTATGGCTACTCCTTC. Encoded protein: CSVEHPGTYGYSF.

Turning to this clonotype: The junction and the germline gene differ at one end; a read error may be behind it. The genes are TRBV4-1 and TRBJ2-1; 9 bases line up with TRBD1. Germline V gene sequence: CDR1 MGHRA, CDR2 YSYEKL. The CDR3 contains 16 residues. The CDR3 sequence: CANSQLGTGSYNEEFF. The DNA for the CDR3 is TGCGCCAACAGCCAACTAGGGACAGGGTCCTACAATGAGGAGTTCTTC.